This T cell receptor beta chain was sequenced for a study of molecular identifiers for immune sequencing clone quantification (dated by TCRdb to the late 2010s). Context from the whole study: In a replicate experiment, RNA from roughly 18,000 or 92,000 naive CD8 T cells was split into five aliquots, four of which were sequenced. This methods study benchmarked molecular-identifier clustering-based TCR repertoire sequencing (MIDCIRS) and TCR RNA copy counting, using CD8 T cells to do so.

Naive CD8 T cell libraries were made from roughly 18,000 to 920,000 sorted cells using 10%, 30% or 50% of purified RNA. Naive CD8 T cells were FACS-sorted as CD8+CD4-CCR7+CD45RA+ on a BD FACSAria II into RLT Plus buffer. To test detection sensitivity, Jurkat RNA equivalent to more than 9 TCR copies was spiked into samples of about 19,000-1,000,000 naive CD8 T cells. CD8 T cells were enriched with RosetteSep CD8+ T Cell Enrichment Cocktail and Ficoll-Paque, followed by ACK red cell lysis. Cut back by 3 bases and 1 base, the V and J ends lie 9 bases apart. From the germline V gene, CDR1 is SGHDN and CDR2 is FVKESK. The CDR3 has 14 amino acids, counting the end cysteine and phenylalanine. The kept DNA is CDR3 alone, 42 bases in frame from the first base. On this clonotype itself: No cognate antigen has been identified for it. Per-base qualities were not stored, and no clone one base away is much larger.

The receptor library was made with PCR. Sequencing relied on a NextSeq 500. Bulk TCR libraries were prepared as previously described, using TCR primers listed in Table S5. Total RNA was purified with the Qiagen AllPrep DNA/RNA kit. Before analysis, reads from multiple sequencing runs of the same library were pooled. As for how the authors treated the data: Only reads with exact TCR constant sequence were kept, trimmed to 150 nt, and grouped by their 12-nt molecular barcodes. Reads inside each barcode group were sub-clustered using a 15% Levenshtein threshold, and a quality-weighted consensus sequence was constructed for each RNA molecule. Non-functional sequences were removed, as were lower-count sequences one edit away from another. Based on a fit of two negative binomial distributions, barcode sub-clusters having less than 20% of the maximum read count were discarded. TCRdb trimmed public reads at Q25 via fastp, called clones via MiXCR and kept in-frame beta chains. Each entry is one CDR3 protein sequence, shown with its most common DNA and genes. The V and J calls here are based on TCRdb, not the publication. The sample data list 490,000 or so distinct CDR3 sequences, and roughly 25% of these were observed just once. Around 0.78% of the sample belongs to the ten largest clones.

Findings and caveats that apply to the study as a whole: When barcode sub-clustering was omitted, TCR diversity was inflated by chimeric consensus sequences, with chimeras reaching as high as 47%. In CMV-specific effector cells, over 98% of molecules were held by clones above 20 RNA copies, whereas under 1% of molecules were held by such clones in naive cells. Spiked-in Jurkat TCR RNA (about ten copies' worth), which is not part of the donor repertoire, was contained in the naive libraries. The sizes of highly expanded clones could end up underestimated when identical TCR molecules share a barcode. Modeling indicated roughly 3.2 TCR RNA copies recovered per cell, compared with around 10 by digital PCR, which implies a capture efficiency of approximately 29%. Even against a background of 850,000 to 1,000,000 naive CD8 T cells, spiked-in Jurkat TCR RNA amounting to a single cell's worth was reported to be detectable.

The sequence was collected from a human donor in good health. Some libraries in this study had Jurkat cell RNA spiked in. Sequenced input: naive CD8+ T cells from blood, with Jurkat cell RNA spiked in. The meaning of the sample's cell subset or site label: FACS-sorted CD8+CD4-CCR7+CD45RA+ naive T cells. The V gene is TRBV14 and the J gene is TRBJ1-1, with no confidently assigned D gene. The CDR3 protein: CASSHEGGNTEAFF. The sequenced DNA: TGTGCCAGCAGCCATGAGGGTGGGAACACTGAAGCTTTCTTT.